Listed below are T cell receptor beta chains from one sample, sequenced in a study of cytomegalovirus exposure and HLA in healthy donors. Repertoires were generated with immunoSEQ multiplex PCR, while TCRdb's copy carries only in-frame clones and drops some. This sample carries about 130,000 clones, about 80% of them seen once, and the ten largest clones take around 9.9%. Sequences were obtained from PBMCs. The receptors come from a man aged 30 to 39 in good health and CMV-seropositive. The CDR3 runs from the conserved cysteine through the conserved F or W. Fields, in order: V gene, CDR3 protein.

v_gene: TRBV29-1; CDR3aa: CSVGLLLNLNEQFF
v_gene: TRBV4-2; CDR3aa: CASSPGQNNQPQHF
v_gene: TRBV19; CDR3aa: CASSRSPYEQYF
v_gene: TRBV27; CDR3aa: CASSFLYGGVSSYEQYF
v_gene: TRBV9; CDR3aa: CASSFTGSGGPPQATQYF
v_gene: TRBV9; CDR3aa: CASSPGQGGTYEQYF
v_gene: TRBV25-1; CDR3aa: CASQPAGGSYNEQFF
v_gene: TRBV5-1; CDR3aa: CASSLLPTGPLAKNIQYF
v_gene: TRBV4-3; CDR3aa: CASSQVQGSNQPQHF
v_gene: TRBV5-8; CDR3aa: CASSYTGVGTEAFF
v_gene: TRBV11-2; CDR3aa: CASSLDQGVQEQFF
v_gene: TRBV29-1; CDR3aa: CSVDTPGVGYTF
v_gene: TRBV27; CDR3aa: CASSETGFYNSPLHF
v_gene: TRBV9; CDR3aa: CASSVGASGSGTDTQYF
v_gene: TRBV6-1; CDR3aa: CASSESSGAVGEQFF
v_gene: TRBV6-1; CDR3aa: CASSFTANTEAFF
v_gene: TRBV6-4; CDR3aa: CASSVEGGRTTGELFF
v_gene: TRBV6-1; CDR3aa: CASARGGPYEQYF
v_gene: TRBV6-6; CDR3aa: CASGNRPTDTQYF
v_gene: TRBV6-5; CDR3aa: CASSPPGLTQEFF
v_gene: TRBV10-1; CDR3aa: CASRAGQGADTQYF
v_gene: TRBV6-5; CDR3aa: CASSYSGQGPTDTQYF
v_gene: TRBV5-1; CDR3aa: CASSLKSRQGYTGELFF
v_gene: TRBV5-1; CDR3aa: CASSPERSNEKLFF
v_gene: TRBV6-6; CDR3aa: CASSKQGNTEAFF
v_gene: TRBV9; CDR3aa: CASSSTVSSYEQYF
v_gene: TRBV4-3; CDR3aa: CASSQGLGQVPYEQYF
v_gene: TRBV28; CDR3aa: CASSLGDRVTEAFF
v_gene: TRBV15; CDR3aa: CATSREDSPQETQYF
v_gene: TRBV5-4; CDR3aa: CASSWEKVPNTGELFF
v_gene: TRBV5-8; CDR3aa: CASSLPPAEAFF
v_gene: TRBV19; CDR3aa: CASSPRLGASQPQHF
v_gene: TRBV27; CDR3aa: CASSLAASTDTQYF
v_gene: TRBV15; CDR3aa: CATSGQSSGANVLTF
v_gene: TRBV18; CDR3aa: CASSPARGEGSGNTIYF
v_gene: TRBV4-3; CDR3aa: CASSQEALAGSYNEQFF
v_gene: TRBV4-3; CDR3aa: CASSHLRGDTEAFF
v_gene: TRBV7-2; CDR3aa: CASSPGVSGANVLTF
v_gene: TRBV5-5; CDR3aa: CASSGTGDGEKLFF
v_gene: TRBV20-1; CDR3aa: CSALRFGEQFF
v_gene: TRBV27; CDR3aa: CASSRRAVENTEAFF
v_gene: TRBV6-6; CDR3aa: CASRRTGTHYEQYF
v_gene: TRBV27; CDR3aa: CASSLSTSGRVSYEQYF